This TCR beta chain was identified during a study of blood T cell repertoires in COVID-19. Assay used: immunoSEQ multiplex PCR; TCRdb lists only in-frame clones, some missing. The data show about 73,000 clones, roughly 87% seen once. The sequencing sample was made of peripheral blood. This receptor was taken from an elderly man with acute or convalescent COVID-19.

CDR3 in amino acids: CASSLALTSSYEQYF. DNA for the CDR3: TGTGCCAGCAGCTTAGCACTTACGAGCTCCTACGAGCAGTACTTC. The chain has TRBV5-6 and TRBJ2-7; unclear D gene. The CDR3 is 15 amino acids. V shed 2 bases and J shed 0 bases, with 12 bases lying between them. Germline CDR1 SGHDT, CDR2 YYEEEE.